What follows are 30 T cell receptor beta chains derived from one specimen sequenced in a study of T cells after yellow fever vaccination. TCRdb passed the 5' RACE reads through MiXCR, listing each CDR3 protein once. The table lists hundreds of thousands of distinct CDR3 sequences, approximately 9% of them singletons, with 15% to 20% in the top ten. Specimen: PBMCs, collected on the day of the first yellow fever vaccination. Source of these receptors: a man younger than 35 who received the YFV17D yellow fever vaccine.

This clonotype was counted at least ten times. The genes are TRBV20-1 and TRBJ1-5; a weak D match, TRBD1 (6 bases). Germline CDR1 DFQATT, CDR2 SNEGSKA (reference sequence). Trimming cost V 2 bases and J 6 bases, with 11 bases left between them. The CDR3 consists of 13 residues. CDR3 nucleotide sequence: TGCAGTGCTAGACCCACAGGGAGTCAGCCCCAGCATTTT. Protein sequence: CSARPTGSQPQHF.

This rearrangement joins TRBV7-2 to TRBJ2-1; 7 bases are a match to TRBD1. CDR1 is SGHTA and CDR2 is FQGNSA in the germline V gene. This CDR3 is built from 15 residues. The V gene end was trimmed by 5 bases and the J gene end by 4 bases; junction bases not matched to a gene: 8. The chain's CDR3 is CASSQDRATYNEQFF. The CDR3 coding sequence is TGTGCCAGCAGCCAAGACAGGGCTACGTACAATGAGCAGTTCTTC.

The CDR3 nucleotides are TGTGCCAGCAGCTCCCGGGAAGCAATCAGTCCCCAGCATTTT. This encodes CASSSREAISPQHF. The chain couples TRBV7-9 to TRBJ1-5; D not resolved. Looked up from germline, CDR1 is SEHNR and CDR2 is FQNEAQ (reference sequence). The CDR3 totals 14 residues. V gave up 4 bases and J gave up 10 bases, with 17 bases separating them.

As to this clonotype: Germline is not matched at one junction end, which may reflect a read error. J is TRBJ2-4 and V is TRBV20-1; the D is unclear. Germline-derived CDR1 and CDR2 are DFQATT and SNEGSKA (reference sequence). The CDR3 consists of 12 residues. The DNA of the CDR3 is TGCAGTGCTAGAGATGAAGGAAACATTAAGTACTTC. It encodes CSARDEGNIKYF.

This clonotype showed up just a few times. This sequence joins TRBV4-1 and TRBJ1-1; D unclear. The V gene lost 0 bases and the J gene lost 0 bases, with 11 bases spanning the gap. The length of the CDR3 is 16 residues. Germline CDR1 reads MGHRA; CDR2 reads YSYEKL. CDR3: CASSQDHDTVNTEAFF. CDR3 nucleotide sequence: TGCGCCAGCAGCCAAGATCATGATACGGTGAACACTGAAGCTTTCTTT.

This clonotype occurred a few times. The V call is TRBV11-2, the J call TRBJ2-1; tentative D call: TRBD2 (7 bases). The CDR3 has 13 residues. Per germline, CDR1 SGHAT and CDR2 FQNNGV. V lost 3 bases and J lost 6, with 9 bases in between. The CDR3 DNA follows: TGTGCCAGCAGCTTCCGGGGGGCCAATGAGCAGTTCTTC. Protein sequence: CASSFRGANEQFF. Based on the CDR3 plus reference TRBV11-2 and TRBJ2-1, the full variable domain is EAGVAQSPRYKIIEKRQSVAFWCNPISGHATLYWYQQILGQGPKLLIQFQNNGVVDDSQLPKDRFSAERLKGVDSTLKIQPAKLEDSAVYLCASSFRGANEQFFGPGTRLTVL.

The CDR3 bases are TGTGCCAGCAGCCAAATTAACAGGGCTGGCTACACCTTC. Translated, it gives CASSQINRAGYTF. The chain is built from TRBV12-3 or TRBV12-4 and TRBJ1-2; maybe TRBD1 (6 bases). Trimming removed 6 bases from V and 7 bases from J, with 15 bases in between. The CDR3 loop spans 13 amino acids.

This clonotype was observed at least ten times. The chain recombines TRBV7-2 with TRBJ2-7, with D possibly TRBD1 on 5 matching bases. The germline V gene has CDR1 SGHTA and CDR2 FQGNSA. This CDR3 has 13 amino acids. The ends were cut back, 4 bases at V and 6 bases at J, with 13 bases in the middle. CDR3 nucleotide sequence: TGTGCCAGCAGCTCTACACCAGGGATCGAGCAGTACGTC. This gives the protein CASSSTPGIEQYV.

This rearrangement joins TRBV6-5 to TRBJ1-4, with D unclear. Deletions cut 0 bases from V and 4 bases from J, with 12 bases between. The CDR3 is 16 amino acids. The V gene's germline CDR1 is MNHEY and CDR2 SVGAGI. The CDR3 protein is CASSYSSLVFNEKLFF. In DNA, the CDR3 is TGTGCCAGCAGTTACTCGAGTCTGGTATTTAATGAAAAACTGTTTTTT.

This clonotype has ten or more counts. Written as DNA, the CDR3 is TGTGCCAGCAGTTTCATGGGGCAGAAAGCTTTCTTT. Its translation is CASSFMGQKAFF. The chain joins TRBV12-3 or TRBV12-4 to TRBJ1-1; weak D call: TRBD1 (5 bases). This CDR3 has 12 residues. V was clipped by 3 bases and J by 9 bases, with 11 bases between them.

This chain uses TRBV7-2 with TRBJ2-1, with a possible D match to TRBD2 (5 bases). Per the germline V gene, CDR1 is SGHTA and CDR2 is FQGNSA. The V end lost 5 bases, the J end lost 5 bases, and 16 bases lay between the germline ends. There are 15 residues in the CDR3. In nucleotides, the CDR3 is TGTGCCAGCAGCCCCTCGAGCGGCTACCACAATGAGCAGTTCTTC. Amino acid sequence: CASSPSSGYHNEQFF.

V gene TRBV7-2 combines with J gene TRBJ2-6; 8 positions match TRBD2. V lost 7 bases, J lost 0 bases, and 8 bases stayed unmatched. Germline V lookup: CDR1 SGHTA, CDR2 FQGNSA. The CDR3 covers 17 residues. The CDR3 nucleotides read TGTGCCAGCACGGGCGGGGGGATTTTCTCTGGGGCCAACGTCCTGACTTTC. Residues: CASTGGGIFSGANVLTF.

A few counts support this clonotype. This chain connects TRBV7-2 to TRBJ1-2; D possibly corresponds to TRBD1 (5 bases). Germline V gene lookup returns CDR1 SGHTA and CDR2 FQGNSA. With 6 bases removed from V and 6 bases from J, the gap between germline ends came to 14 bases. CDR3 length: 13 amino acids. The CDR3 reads CASSRGAGDGYTF. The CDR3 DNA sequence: TGTGCCAGCAGTCGCGGGGCGGGAGATGGCTACACCTTC. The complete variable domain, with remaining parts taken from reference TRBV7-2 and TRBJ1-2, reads GAGVSQSPSNKVTEKGKDVELRCDPISGHTALYWYRQSLGQGLEFLIYFQGNSAPDKSGLPSDRFSAERTGGSVSTLTIQRTQQEDSAVYLCASSRGAGDGYTFGSGTRLTVV.

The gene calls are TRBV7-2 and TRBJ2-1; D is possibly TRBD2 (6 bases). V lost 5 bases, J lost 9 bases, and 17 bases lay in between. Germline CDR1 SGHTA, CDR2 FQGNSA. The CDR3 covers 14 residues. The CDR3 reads CASSPRGGNGEQFF. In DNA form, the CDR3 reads TGTGCCAGCAGCCCCCGCGGAGGGAACGGTGAGCAGTTCTTC.

The CDR3 sequence: CASTRGGDTGQPQHF. CDR3 nucleotide sequence: TGTGCCAGCACTCGGGGCGGAGATACAGGACAGCCCCAGCATTTT. V is TRBV7-2 and J is TRBJ1-5, with a weak D call TRBD1 (5 bases). Trimming removed 7 bases from V and 7 bases from J, with 20 bases in between. There are 15 residues in the CDR3. CDR1 is SGHTA and CDR2 is FQGNSA in the germline V gene.

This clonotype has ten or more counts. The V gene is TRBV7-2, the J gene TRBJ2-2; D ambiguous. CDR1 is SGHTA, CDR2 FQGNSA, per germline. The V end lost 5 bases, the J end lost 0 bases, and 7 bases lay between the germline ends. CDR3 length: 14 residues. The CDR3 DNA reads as TGTGCCAGCAGCCCAGTAGCGAACACCGGGGAGCTGTTTTTT. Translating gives CASSPVANTGELFF.

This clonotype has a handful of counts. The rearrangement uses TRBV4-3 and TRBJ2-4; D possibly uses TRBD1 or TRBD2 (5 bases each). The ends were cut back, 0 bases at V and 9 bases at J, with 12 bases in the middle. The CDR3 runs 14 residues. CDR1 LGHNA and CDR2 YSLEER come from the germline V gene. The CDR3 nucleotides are TGCGCCAGCAGCCAAGATTGGGGGAGAGGCATTCAGTACTTC. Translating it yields CASSQDWGRGIQYF.

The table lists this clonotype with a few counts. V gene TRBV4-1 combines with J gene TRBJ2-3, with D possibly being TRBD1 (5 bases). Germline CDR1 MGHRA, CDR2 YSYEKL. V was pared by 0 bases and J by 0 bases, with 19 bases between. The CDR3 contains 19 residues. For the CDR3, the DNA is TGCGCCAGCAGCCAAGATTGGGCCCCTGCAGGGCCTAGCACAGATACGCAGTATTTT. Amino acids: CASSQDWAPAGPSTDTQYF.

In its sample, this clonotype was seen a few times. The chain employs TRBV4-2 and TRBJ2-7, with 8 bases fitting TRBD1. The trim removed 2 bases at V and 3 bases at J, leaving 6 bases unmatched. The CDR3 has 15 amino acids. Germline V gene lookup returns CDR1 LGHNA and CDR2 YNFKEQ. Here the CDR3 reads CASSQQTGDLYEQYF. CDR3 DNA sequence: TGTGCCAGCAGCCAACAGACAGGGGACCTCTACGAGCAGTACTTC.

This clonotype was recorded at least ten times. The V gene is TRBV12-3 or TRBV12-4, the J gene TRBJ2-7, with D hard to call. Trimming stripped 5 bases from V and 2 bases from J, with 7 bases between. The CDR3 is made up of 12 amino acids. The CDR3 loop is CASSLYTYEQYF. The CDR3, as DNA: TGTGCCAGCAGTCTGTACACCTACGAGCAGTACTTC.

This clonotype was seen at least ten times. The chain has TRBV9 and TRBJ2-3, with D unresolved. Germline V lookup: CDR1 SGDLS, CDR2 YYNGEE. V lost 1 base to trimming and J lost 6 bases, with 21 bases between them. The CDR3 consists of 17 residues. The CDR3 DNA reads TGTGCCAGCAGCGTATCCGGCGGATTGACGTCTCGGGATACGCAGTATTTT. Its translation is CASSVSGGLTSRDTQYF.

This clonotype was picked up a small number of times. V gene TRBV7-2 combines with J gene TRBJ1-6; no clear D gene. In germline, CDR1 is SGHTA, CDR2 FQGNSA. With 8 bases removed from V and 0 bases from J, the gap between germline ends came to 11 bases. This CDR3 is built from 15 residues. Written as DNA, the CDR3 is TGTGCCAGCGCCATCAGTAGCTCCTATAATTCACCCCTCCACTTT. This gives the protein CASAISSSYNSPLHF.

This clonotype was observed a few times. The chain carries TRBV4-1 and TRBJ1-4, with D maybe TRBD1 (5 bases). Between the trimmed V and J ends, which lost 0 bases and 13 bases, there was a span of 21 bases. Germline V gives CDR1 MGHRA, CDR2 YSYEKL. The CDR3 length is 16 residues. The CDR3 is CASSQDEALVGGRLFF. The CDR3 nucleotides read TGCGCCAGCAGCCAAGATGAAGCGTTGGTGGGGGGAAGACTGTTTTTT.

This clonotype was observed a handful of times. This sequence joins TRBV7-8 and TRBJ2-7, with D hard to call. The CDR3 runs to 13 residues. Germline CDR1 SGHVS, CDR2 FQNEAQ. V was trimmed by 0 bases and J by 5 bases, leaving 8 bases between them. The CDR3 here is CASSLAKGDEQYF. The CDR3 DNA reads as TGTGCCAGCAGCTTAGCAAAGGGCGACGAGCAGTACTTC.

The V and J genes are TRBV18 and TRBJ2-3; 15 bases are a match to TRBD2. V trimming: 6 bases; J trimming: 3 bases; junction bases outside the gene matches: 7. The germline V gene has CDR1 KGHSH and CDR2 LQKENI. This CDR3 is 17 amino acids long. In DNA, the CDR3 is TGTGCCAGCTCCCAAGGACTAGCGGGGGGGCCAACAGATACGCAGTATTTT. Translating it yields CASSQGLAGGPTDTQYF.

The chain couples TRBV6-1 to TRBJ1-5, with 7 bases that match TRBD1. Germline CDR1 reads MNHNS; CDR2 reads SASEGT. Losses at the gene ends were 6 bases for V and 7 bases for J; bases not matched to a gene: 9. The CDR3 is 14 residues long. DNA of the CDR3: TGTGCCAGCAGAGCCGCAGGGGGGAGACAGCCCCAGCATTTT. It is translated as CASRAAGGRQPQHF.

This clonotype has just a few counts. CDR3 in DNA: TGCAGTGCTAGACCCTCGGACAGGGGGCCTGAAAAACTGTTTTTT. It is translated as CSARPSDRGPEKLFF. This chain links TRBV20-1 with TRBJ1-4; TRBD1 matches 11 bases. The V segment lost 2 bases and the J segment 7 bases; nucleotides outside the gene matches: 6. The CDR3 has 15 amino acids. Germline V gene data show CDR1 as DFQATT and CDR2 as SNEGSKA (reference sequence).

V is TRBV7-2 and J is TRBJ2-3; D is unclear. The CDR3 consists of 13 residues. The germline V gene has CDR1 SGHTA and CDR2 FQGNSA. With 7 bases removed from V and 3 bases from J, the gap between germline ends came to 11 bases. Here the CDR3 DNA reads TGTGCCAGCACCTTCAAAGGGACAGATACGCAGTATTTT. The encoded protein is CASTFKGTDTQYF. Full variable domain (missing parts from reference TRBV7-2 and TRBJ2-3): GAGVSQSPSNKVTEKGKDVELRCDPISGHTALYWYRQSLGQGLEFLIYFQGNSAPDKSGLPSDRFSAERTGGSVSTLTIQRTQQEDSAVYLCASTFKGTDTQYFGPGTRLTVL.

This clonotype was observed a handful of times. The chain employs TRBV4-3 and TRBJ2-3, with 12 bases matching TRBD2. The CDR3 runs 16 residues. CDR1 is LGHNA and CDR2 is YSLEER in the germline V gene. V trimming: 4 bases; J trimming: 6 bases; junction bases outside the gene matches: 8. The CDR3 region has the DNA TGCGCCAGCAGCCCTGCTAGCGGGGGGGCCGCGGATACGCAGTATTTT. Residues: CASSPASGGAADTQYF.

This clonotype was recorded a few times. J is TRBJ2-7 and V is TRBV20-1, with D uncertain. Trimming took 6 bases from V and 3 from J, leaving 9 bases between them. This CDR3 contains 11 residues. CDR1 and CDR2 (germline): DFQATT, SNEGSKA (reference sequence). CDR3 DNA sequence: TGCAGTGCCTCACCCGGCTACGAGCAGTACGTC. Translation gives CSASPGYEQYV.